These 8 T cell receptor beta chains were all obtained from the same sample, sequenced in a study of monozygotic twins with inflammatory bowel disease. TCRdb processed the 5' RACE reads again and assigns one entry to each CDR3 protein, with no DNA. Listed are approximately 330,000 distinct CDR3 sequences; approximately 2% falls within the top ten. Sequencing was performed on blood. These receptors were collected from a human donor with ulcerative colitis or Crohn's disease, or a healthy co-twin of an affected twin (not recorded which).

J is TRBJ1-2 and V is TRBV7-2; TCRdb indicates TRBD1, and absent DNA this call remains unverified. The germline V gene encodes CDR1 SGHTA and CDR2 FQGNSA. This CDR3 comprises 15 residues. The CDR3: CASSPRQGVGDGYTF.

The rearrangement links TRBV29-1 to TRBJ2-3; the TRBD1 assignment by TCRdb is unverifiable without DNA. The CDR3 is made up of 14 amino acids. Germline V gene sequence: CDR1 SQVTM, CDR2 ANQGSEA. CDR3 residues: CSVEDGGHTDTQYF.

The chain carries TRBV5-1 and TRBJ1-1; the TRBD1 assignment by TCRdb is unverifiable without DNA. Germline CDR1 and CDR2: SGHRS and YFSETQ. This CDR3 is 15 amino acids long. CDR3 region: CASSSGQVMNTEAFF.

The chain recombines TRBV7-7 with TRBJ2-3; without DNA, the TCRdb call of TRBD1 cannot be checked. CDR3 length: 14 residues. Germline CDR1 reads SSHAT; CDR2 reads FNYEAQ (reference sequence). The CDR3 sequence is CASSRQGATDTQYF.

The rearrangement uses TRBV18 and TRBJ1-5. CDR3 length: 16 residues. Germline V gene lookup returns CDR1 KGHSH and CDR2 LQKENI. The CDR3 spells CASSPPIGGDNQPQHF.

The CDR3 is CASSPGTVHTGELFF. The chain is built from TRBV9 and TRBJ2-2; TCRdb indicates TRBD1, and absent DNA this call remains unverified. The CDR3 is 15 amino acids. Germline V gene data show CDR1 as SGDLS and CDR2 as YYNGEE.

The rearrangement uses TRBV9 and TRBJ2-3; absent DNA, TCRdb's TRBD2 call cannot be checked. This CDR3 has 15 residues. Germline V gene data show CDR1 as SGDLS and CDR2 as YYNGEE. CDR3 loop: CASSVEGLRTDTQYF.

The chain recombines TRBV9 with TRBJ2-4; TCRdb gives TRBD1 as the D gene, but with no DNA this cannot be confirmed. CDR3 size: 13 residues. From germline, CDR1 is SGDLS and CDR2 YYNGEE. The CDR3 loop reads CASSVGQGNIQYF.